A selection of T cell receptor beta chains follows, all from one sample in a study of early T cells in non-severe SARS-CoV-2 infection. TCRdb ran MiXCR on the 5' RACE reads and lists one entry per CDR3 protein. The repertoire holds 70,000 to 75,000 distinct CDR3 sequences, roughly an eighth seen once, with 11% to 15% in the top ten. Material: whole blood. All receptors come from an adult who was a healthcare worker with PCR-confirmed SARS-CoV-2 infection or an uninfected control (not recorded which). CDR3s include the opening cysteine and the closing phenylalanine or tryptophan. The D gene is left open where the match is weak. Clone size is given for some rows only: seen once, a few or many times, or a class if the clone is expanded.

D gene: NA; V gene: TRBV3-1; clone size: NA; CDR3 length: 15; J gene: TRBJ1-1; CDR3 DNA: TGTGCCAGCAGCCCTCGTGGTAGCATGAACACTGAAGCTTTCTTT; CDR3 protein: CASSPRGSMNTEAFF
D gene: NA; V gene: TRBV7-2; clone size: many; CDR3 length: 15; J gene: TRBJ1-1; CDR3 DNA: TGTGCCAGCAGCCCGCGGGACCTGCGCGGCACTGAAGCTTTCTTT; CDR3 protein: CASSPRDLRGTEAFF
D gene: NA; V gene: TRBV3-1; clone size: many; CDR3 length: 13; J gene: TRBJ1-4; CDR3 DNA: TGTGCCAGCAGCCAAGGGACCCGTGAAAAACTGTTTTTT; CDR3 protein: CASSQGTREKLFF
D gene: NA; V gene: TRBV19; clone size: NA; CDR3 length: 13; J gene: TRBJ2-7; CDR3 DNA: TGTGCCAGTAGTGTCACGTACTCCTACGAGCAGTACTTC; CDR3 protein: CASSVTYSYEQYF
D gene: TRBD1; V gene: TRBV2; clone size: many; CDR3 length: 15; J gene: TRBJ1-2; CDR3 DNA: TGTGCCACGGGCCCGGGGACAGGGACTGACTATGGCTACACCTTC; CDR3 protein: CATGPGTGTDYGYTF
D gene: NA; V gene: TRBV20-1; clone size: NA; CDR3 length: 16; J gene: TRBJ2-1; CDR3 DNA: TGCAGTGCTCACCCCGGCGTGAGGGGATCCTACAATGAGCAGTTCTTC; CDR3 protein: CSAHPGVRGSYNEQFF
D gene: NA; V gene: TRBV7-9; clone size: NA; CDR3 length: 12; J gene: TRBJ1-6; CDR3 DNA: TGTGCCAGCAGCTTTGGGGATTCACCCCTCCACTTT; CDR3 protein: CASSFGDSPLHF
D gene: TRBD2; V gene: TRBV6-2/TRBV6-3; clone size: NA; CDR3 length: 15; J gene: TRBJ2-5; CDR3 DNA: TGTGCCAGCAGTTACCCCACGGGGGGGAGGGAGACCCAGTACTTC; CDR3 protein: CASSYPTGGRETQYF
D gene: NA; V gene: TRBV29-1; clone size: NA; CDR3 length: 15; J gene: TRBJ2-1; CDR3 DNA: TGCAGCGCTGTTTTAGGGCAGGGCTCCTACAATGAGCAGTTCTTC; CDR3 protein: CSAVLGQGSYNEQFF
D gene: NA; V gene: TRBV12-3/TRBV12-4; clone size: NA; CDR3 length: 14; J gene: TRBJ1-1; CDR3 DNA: TGTGCCAGCAGTTTTGGCAGGCAGAACACTGAAGATTTCTTT; CDR3 protein: CASSFGRQNTEDFF
D gene: TRBD2; V gene: TRBV28; clone size: NA; CDR3 length: 18; J gene: TRBJ2-6; CDR3 DNA: TGTGCCAGCAGTTCCGGGACTAGCGGCGAGACTGGGGCCAACGTCCTGACTTTC; CDR3 protein: CASSSGTSGETGANVLTF
D gene: NA; V gene: TRBV6-4; clone size: NA; CDR3 length: 12; J gene: TRBJ1-2; CDR3 DNA: TGTGCCAGCAGTGATCGGACGTCTGGCTACACCTTC; CDR3 protein: CASSDRTSGYTF
D gene: NA; V gene: TRBV28; clone size: many; CDR3 length: 12; J gene: TRBJ2-7; CDR3 DNA: TGTGCCAGCAGAGGACCGGGCCAAGAGCAGTACTTC; CDR3 protein: CASRGPGQEQYF
D gene: NA; V gene: TRBV6-6; clone size: few; CDR3 length: 14; J gene: TRBJ1-5; CDR3 DNA: TGTGCCAGCAGGTCGACAATCACGGATCAGCCCCAGCATTTT; CDR3 protein: CASRSTITDQPQHF
D gene: NA; V gene: TRBV4-3; clone size: few; CDR3 length: 15; J gene: TRBJ2-1; CDR3 DNA: TGCGCCAGCAGCCTTTCGACAAGCTCCTACAATGAGCAGTTCTTC; CDR3 protein: CASSLSTSSYNEQFF
D gene: NA; V gene: TRBV29-1; clone size: NA; CDR3 length: 13; J gene: TRBJ1-4; CDR3 DNA: TGCAGCGCCGCAGGGCAGGACCTGCTAAAACTGTTTTTT; CDR3 protein: CSAAGQDLLKLFF
D gene: NA; V gene: TRBV6-2/TRBV6-3; clone size: few; CDR3 length: 13; J gene: TRBJ2-5; CDR3 DNA: TGTGCCAGCACCTCGGGACTCCGGGGGACCCAGTACTTC; CDR3 protein: CASTSGLRGTQYF
D gene: NA; V gene: TRBV29-1; clone size: few; CDR3 length: 12; J gene: TRBJ1-1; CDR3 DNA: TGCAGCGTGGGTGGACGGAACACTGAAGCTTTCTTT; CDR3 protein: CSVGGRNTEAFF